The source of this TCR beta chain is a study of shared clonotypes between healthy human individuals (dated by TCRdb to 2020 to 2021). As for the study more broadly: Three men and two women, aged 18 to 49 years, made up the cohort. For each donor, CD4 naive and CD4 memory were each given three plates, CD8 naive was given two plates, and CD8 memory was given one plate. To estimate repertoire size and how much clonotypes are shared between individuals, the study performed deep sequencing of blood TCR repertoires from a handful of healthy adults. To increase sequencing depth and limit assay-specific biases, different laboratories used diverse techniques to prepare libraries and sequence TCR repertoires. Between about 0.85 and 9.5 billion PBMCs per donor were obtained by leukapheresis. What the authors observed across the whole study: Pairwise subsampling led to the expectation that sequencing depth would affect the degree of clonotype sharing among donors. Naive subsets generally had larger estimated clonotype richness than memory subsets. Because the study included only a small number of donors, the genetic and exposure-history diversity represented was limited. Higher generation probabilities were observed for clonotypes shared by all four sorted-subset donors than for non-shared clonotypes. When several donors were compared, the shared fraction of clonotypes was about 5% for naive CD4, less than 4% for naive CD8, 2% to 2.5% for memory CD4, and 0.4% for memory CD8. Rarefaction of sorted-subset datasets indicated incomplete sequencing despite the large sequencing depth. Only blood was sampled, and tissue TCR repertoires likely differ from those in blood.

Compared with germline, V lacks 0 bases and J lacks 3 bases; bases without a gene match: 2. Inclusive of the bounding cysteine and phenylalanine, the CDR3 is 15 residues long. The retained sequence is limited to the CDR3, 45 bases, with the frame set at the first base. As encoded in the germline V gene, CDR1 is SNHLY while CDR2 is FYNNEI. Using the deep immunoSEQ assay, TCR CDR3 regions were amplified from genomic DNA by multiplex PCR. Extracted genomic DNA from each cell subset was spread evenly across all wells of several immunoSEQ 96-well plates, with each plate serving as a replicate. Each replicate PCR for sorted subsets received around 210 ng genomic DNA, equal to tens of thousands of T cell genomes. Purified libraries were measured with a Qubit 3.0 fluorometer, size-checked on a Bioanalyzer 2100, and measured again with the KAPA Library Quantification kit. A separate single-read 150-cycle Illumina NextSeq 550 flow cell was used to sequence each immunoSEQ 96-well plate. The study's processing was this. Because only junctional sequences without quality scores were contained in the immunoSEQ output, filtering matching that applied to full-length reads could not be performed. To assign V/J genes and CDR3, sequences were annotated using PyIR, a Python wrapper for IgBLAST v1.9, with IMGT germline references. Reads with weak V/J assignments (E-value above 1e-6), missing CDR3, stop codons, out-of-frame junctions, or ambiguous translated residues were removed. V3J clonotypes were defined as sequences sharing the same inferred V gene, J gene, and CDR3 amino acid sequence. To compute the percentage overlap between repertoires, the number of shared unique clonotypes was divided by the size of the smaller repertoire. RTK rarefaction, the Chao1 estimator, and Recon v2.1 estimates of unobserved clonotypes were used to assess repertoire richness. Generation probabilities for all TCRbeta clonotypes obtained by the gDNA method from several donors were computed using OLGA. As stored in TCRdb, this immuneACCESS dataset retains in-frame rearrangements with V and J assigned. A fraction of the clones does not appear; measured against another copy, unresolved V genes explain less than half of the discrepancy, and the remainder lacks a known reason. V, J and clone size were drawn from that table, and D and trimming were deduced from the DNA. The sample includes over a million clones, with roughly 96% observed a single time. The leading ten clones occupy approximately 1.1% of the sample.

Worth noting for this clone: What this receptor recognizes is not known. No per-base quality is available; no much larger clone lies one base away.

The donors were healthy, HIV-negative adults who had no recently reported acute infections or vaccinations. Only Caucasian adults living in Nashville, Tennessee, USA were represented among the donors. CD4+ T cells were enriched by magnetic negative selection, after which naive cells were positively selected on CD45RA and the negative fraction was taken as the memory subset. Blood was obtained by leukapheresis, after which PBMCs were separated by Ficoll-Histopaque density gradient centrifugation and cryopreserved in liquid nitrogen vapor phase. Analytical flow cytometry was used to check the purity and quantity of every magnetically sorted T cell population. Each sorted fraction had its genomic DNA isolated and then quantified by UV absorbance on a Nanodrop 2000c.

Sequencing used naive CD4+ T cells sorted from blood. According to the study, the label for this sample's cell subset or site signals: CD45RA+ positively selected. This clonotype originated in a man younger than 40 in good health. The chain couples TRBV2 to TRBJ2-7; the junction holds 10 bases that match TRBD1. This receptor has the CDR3 CASSEARDRGYEQYF. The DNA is TGTGCCAGCAGTGAAGCGCGGGACAGGGGCTACGAGCAGTACTTC.